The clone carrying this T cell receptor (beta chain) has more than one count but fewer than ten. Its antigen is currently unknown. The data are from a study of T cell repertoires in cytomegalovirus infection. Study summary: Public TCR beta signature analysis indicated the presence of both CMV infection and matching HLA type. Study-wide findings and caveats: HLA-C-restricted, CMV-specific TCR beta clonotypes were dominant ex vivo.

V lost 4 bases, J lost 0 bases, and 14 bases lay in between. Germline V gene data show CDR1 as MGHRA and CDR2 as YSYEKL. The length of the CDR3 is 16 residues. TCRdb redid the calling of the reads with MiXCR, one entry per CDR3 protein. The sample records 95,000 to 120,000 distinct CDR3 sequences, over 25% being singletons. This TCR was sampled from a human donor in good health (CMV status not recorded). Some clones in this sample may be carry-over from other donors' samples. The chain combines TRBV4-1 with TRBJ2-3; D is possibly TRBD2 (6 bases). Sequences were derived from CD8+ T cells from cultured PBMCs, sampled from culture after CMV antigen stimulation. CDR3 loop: CASSPPPGASTDTQYF. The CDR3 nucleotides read TGCGCCAGCAGCCCGCCCCCGGGAGCTAGCACAGATACGCAGTATTTT.